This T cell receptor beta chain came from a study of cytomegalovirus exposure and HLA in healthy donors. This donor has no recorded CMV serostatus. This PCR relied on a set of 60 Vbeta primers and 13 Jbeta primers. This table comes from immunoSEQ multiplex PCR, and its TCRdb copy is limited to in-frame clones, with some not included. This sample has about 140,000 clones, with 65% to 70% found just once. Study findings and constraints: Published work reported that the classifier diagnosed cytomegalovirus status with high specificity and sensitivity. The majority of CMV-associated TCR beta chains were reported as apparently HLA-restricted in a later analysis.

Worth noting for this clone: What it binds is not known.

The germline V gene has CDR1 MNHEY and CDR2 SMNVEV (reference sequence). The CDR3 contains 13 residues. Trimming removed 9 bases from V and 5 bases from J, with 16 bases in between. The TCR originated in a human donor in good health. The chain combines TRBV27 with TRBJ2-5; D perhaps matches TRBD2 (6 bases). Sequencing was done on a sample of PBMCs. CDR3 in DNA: TGTGCCAGTTCGACTAGGGAGAGGGAGACCCAGTACTTC. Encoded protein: CASSTRERETQYF.